A selection of T cell receptor beta chains follows, all from one sample in a study of early T cells in non-severe SARS-CoV-2 infection. TCRdb reanalysed the 5' RACE reads using MiXCR and keeps one entry per CDR3 protein. This sample has about 30,000 distinct CDR3 sequences, with around 6% found just once. Sequenced material: whole blood. The receptors were sampled from an adult who was a healthcare worker with PCR-confirmed SARS-CoV-2 infection or an uninfected control (not recorded which). Each CDR3 is given with its conserved first and last residue. D genes are given only for firm matches. Clone size appears in some rows only: once, few, many, or a class for an expanded clone.

>-|many|TRBV20-1|TRBJ2-1
CSATRTYNEQFF
TGCAGTGCTACTAGAACCTACAATGAGCAGTTCTTC
>-|many|TRBV28|TRBJ1-5
CASSWESYNQPQHF
TGTGCCAGCAGTTGGGAGAGCTACAATCAGCCCCAGCATTTT
>-|-|TRBV6-6|TRBJ2-3
CASSYVRDTQYF
TGTGCCAGCAGTTACGTCAGAGATACGCAGTATTTT
>-|-|TRBV30|TRBJ1-5
CAWSVGANQPQHF
TGTGCCTGGAGTGTGGGGGCGAATCAGCCCCAGCATTTT
>-|-|TRBV7-2|TRBJ2-1
CASSFAGAGVYNEQFF
TGTGCCAGCAGCTTCGCAGGGGCGGGGGTGTACAATGAGCAGTTCTTC
>TRBD2|many|TRBV5-6|TRBJ2-7
CASSLAPRREGLKQYF
TGTGCCAGCAGCTTGGCCCCCCGCAGGGAGGGACTGAAGCAGTACTTC
>TRBD2|many|TRBV10-3|TRBJ2-4
CAISESSPSRGSINGAKNIQYF
TGTGCCATCAGTGAGTCGAGCCCCTCGCGGGGGTCTATAAACGGAGCCAAAAACATTCAGTACTTC
>-|many|TRBV20-1|TRBJ1-1
CSAANTLNTEAFF
TGCAGTGCTGCCAACACCTTGAACACTGAAGCTTTCTTT
>-|few|TRBV7-2|TRBJ2-7
CASSPGGIYEQYF
TGTGCCAGCAGCCCCGGGGGAATCTACGAGCAGTACTTC
>TRBD1|-|TRBV4-3|TRBJ1-4
CASSQDLRGKGEKLFF
TGCGCCAGCAGCCAAGATCTCAGGGGGAAGGGTGAAAAACTGTTTTTT
>-|few|TRBV2|TRBJ2-3
CASSEGLAEDTQYF
TGTGCCAGCAGTGAAGGGCTAGCAGAAGATACGCAGTATTTT
>-|many|TRBV7-7|TRBJ2-1
CASSLGDPGTPHFGEQFF
TGTGCTAGCAGCTTAGGAGACCCCGGGACCCCCCATTTTGGTGAGCAGTTCTTC
>-|many|TRBV7-8|TRBJ1-3
CASTSNTFSSGNTIYF
TGTGCCAGCACTTCGAATACTTTCTCCTCTGGAAACACCATATATTTT
>-|many|TRBV7-2|TRBJ2-1
CASSFPQFEQFF
TGTGCCAGCAGCTTCCCGCAGTTTGAGCAGTTCTTC
>TRBD2|many|TRBV7-2|TRBJ2-1
CASSLAKTGGPYNEQFF
TGTGCCAGCAGCTTAGCCAAAACGGGGGGGCCTTACAATGAGCAGTTCTTC
>TRBD1|many|TRBV6-2/TRBV6-3|TRBJ1-6
CASSYSIFGTANSPLHF
TGTGCCAGCAGTTACTCGATATTCGGGACAGCAAATTCACCCCTCCACTTT
>-|many|TRBV29-1|TRBJ2-3
CSADAFSVTQYF
TGCAGCGCCGACGCCTTCTCCGTTACGCAGTATTTT
>-|many|TRBV7-2|TRBJ2-7
CASTNRPYEQYF
TGTGCCAGCACCAACAGGCCCTACGAGCAGTACTTC
>-|few|TRBV20-1|TRBJ2-2
CSARAFQGIGELFF
TGCAGTGCTAGAGCCTTTCAGGGTATAGGGGAGCTGTTTTTT
>-|-|TRBV5-3|TRBJ2-3
CARSGGTDTQYF
TGTGCCAGAAGCGGCGGCACAGATACGCAGTATTTT
>TRBD1|medium-sized|TRBV4-3|TRBJ2-7
CASSQDLGTASSYEQYF
TGCGCCAGCAGCCAAGACCTAGGGACAGCCAGCTCCTACGAGCAGTACTTC
>TRBD1|-|TRBV20-1|TRBJ1-1
CSARFSDRGVENTEAFF
TGCAGTGCTAGATTTTCGGACAGGGGGGTCGAGAACACTGAAGCTTTCTTT
>-|medium-sized|TRBV12-3/TRBV12-4|TRBJ1-5
CASSKQALHQPQHF
TGTGCCAGCAGTAAACAGGCTTTGCATCAGCCCCAGCATTTT
>-|many|TRBV25-1|TRBJ1-3
CASSFAGDFASGNTIYF
TGTGCCAGCAGCTTCGCGGGGGATTTCGCCTCTGGAAACACCATATATTTT
>TRBD2|-|TRBV13|TRBJ2-7
CASSRAGGPYEQYF
TGTGCCAGCAGCCGAGCGGGGGGGCCCTACGAGCAGTACTTC
>-|many|TRBV27|TRBJ2-7
CASSFLGGEVPYF
TGTGCCAGCAGTTTTCTAGGGGGGGAAGTACCGTACTTC
>TRBD2|many|TRBV6-2/TRBV6-3|TRBJ2-1
CASSYSLAGGNEQFF
TGTGCCAGCAGTTACTCACTAGCGGGGGGTAATGAGCAGTTCTTC
>-|many|TRBV9|TRBJ2-7
CASSVAASLIYEQYF
TGTGCCAGCAGCGTAGCTGCTAGCCTTATTTACGAGCAGTACTTC
>-|few|TRBV4-3|TRBJ2-3
CASSQGVRPSTDTQYF
TGCGCCAGCAGCCAAGGGGTGAGACCTAGCACAGATACGCAGTATTTT
>-|many|TRBV6-5|TRBJ2-2
CASSYTSAGILPTGELFF
TGTGCCAGCAGTTACACGAGCGCAGGGATCCTACCCACCGGGGAGCTGTTTTTT
>-|few|TRBV4-1|TRBJ2-7
CASSQGASLAHEQYF
TGCGCCAGCAGCCAAGGGGCGTCGCTAGCCCACGAGCAGTACTTC
>TRBD2|few|TRBV6-4|TRBJ2-1
CASSDSTSGVGEQFF
TGTGCCAGCAGTGACTCGACTAGCGGGGTTGGTGAGCAGTTCTTC
>-|many|TRBV19|TRBJ2-3
CATRPPRSRSGTDTQYF
TGTGCCACTCGTCCTCCGCGGTCAAGGTCTGGCACAGATACGCAGTATTTT